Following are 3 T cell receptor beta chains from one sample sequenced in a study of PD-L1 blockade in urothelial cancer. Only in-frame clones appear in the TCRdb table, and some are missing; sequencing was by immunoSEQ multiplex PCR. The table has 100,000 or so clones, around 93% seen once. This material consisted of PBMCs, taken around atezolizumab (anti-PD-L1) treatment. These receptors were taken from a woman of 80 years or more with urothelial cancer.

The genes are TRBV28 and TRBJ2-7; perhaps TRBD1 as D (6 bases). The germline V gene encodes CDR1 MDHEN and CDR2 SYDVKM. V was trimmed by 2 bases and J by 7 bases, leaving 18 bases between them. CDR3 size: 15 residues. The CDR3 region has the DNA TGTGCCAGCAGTTTAGGTTGGACAGCAAGTGGAGAGCAGTACTTC. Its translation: CASSLGWTASGEQYF.

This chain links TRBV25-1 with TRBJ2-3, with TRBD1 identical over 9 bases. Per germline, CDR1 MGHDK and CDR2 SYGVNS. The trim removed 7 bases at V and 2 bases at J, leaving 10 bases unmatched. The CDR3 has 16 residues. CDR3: CASITPGQGYTDTQYF. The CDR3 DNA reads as TGTGCCAGCATTACACCAGGACAGGGGTACACAGATACGCAGTATTTT.

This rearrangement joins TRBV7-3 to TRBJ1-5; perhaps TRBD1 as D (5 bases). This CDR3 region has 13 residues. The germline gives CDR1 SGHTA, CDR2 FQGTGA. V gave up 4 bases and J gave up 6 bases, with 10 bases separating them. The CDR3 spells CASSSTVGQPQHF. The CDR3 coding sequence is TGTGCCAGCAGCTCGACAGTGGGTCAGCCCCAGCATTTT.